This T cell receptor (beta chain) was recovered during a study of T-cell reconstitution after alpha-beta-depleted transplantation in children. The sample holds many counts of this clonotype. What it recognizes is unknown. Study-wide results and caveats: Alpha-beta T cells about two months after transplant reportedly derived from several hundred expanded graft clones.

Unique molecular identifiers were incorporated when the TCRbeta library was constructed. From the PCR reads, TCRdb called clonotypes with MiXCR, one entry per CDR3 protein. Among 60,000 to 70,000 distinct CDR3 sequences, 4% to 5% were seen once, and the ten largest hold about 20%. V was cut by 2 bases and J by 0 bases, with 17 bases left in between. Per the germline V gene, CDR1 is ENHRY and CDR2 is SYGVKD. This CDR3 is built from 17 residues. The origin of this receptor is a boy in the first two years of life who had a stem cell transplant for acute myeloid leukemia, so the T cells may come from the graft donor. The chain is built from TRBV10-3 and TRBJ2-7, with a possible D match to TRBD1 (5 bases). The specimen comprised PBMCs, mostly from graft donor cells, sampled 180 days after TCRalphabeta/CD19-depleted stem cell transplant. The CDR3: CAISESSWQGPSYEQYF. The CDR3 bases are TGTGCCATCAGTGAGAGTTCATGGCAGGGCCCCTCCTACGAGCAGTACTTC.